The entry that follows covers one T cell receptor beta chain sequence. Its target antigen remains unknown. The sample holds no much larger clone one base away, and base qualities are not on file. This sample's time point label indicates: about 28 days (+/-7) after the second vaccine dose. Because spike-specific TCR depth and breadth did not differ between the two schedules, AZD1222 recipients who got a second dose at roughly 4 weeks were pooled with those who got a second dose at roughly 12 weeks. Samples from vaccinated people were obtained from the UK trials COV001 and COV002, which included a single-blind randomized controlled phase 2/3 trial of AZD1222 (ChAdOx1 nCoV-19) in healthy adults. Trial participant PBMC samples were collected at day 0 and day 28 after the second dose for TCRbeta chain sequencing. The sample originates from a study of T cell responses to AZD1222 COVID-19 vaccine (dated by TCRdb to 2020 to 2023). Describing the broader study: TCR sequencing covered roughly 230 trial participants: 200 to 210 given two doses of AZD1222 and 26 given two doses of MenACWY control vaccine. Enrollment into the trials was organized by age into subgroups of 18-55, 56-69 and 70-plus years, and those subgroups contained roughly 150, 30 and 60 TCR-sequenced participants, respectively.

The CDR3 regions of human TCRbeta chains were subjected to immunosequencing. On the study's bioinformatics: TCRs in the repertoires were compared against a reference library of SARS-CoV-2-specific TCRs that had been generated with the MIRA antigen-specificity platform. Breadth was defined as the fraction of unique TCRs that were SARS-CoV-2-associated, and depth was defined as the fraction of total T cells that were SARS-CoV-2-associated. Using the MIRA data, every spike-specific TCR was mapped to the spike region that the TCR reacted to and assigned to either a CD4 or a CD8 class. Log10-transformed breadth and depth values were compared by one-way ANOVA with Sidak's multiple comparisons tests. TCRdb limited this immuneACCESS table to in-frame rearrangements with V and J called. A share of clones is missing; checked studies link under half to unresolved V genes, and the rest is unexplained. From that table come the V and J calls and clone size; the DNA was used to work out D and trimming. This sample has under 170,000 clones in its table, and about 92% of those were observed once. Of the sample, about 3.6% is held by the ten largest clones.

Counted from cysteine to phenylalanine, this CDR3 has 18 amino acids. Only the CDR3 part of the read is kept: 54 bases, read in frame from the first base. Taken from the germline V gene, the CDR1 and CDR2 loops are SGHAT and FQNNGV. Between the V and J ends, shortened by 2 bases and 2 bases respectively, the junction contains 18 bases. What the work shows at the level of the full study, not this receptor alone: In the small 56-69-year group, the increase in depth fell short of significance, most likely because of low power. Participants were mostly white British, with more females than males. The authors suggested clonal diversity may have been underestimated. Conclusions about previously exposed vaccinees are limited, since just a handful of AZD1222 recipients were seropositive for SARS-CoV-2 at baseline. The whole spike protein was spanned by vaccine-associated CD4 TCRs, and dominant responses were seen in regions 160-218 and 743-854. Because no samples from the day 14 peak response were available, repertoires could be characterized only after the peak T cell response. Spike-specific TCR breadth and depth rose significantly after two AZD1222 doses compared with day 0 and with MenACWY recipients. Epitopes outside the regions mutated in the B.1.351 and B.1.1.7 variants were reportedly recognized by nearly half of the unique spike-specific TCRs.

The chain was built from TRBV11-2 and TRBJ1-4, with TRBD1 as a weak D call on 6 bases. Sequencing used peripheral blood, obtained 28 days after the second AZD1222 dose. The clonotype originates from an adult who received the AZD1222 COVID-19 vaccine. The DNA sequence is as follows: TGTGCCAGCAGCTTAACAGGTGGCAGGGGCCCCACTAATGAAAAACTGTTTTTT. Translated, this gives CASSLTGGRGPTNEKLFF.